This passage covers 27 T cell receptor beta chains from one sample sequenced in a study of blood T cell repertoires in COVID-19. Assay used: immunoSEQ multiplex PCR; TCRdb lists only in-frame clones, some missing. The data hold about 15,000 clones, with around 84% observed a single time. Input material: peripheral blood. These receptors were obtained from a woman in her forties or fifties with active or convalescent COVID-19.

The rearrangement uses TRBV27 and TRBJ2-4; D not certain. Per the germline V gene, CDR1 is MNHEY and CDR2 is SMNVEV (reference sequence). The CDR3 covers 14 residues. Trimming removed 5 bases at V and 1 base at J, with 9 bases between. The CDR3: CASSPRFAKNIQYF. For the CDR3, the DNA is TGTGCCAGCAGTCCCAGGTTTGCCAAAAACATTCAGTACTTC.

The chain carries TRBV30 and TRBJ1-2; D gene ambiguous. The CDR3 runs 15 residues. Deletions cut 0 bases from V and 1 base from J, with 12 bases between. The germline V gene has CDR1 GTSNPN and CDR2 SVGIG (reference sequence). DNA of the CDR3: TGTGCCTGGAGTGTTCCTTGGCCTTTTAACTATGGCTACACCTTC. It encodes CAWSVPWPFNYGYTF.

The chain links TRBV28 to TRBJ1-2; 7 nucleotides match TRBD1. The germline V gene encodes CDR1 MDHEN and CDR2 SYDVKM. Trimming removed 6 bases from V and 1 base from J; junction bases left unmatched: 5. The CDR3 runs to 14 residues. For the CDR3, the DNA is TGTGCCAGCAGCCGACAGGGCAATAACTATGGCTACACCTTC. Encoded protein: CASSRQGNNYGYTF.

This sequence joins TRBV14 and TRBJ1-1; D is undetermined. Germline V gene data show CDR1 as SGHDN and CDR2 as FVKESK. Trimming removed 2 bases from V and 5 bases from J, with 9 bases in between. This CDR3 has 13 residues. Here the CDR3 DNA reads TGTGCCAGCAGCCAACCGAGTGAAACTGAAGCTTTCTTT. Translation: CASSQPSETEAFF.

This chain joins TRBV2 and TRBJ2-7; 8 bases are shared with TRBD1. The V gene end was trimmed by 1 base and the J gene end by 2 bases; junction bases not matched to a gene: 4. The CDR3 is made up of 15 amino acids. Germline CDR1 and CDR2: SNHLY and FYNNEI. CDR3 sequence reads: CASSEVGQGPYEQYF. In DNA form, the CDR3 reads TGTGCCAGCAGTGAAGTAGGACAGGGACCCTACGAGCAGTACTTC.

The CDR3 sequence is CASSYRLSSYNSPLHF. CDR3 sequence (DNA): TGTGCCAGCAGCTACAGGCTAAGCTCCTATAATTCACCCCTCCACTTT. The chain couples TRBV27 to TRBJ1-6, with a possible D match to TRBD1 (5 bases). This CDR3 contains 16 residues. With 6 bases removed from V and 0 bases from J, the gap between germline ends came to 12 bases. Germline CDR1 and CDR2: MNHEY and SMNVEV (reference sequence).

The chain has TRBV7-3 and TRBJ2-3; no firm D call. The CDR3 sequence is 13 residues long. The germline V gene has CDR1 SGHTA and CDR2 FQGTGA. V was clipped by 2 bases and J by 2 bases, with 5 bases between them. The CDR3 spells CASSLWPTDTQYF. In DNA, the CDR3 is TGTGCCAGCAGCTTATGGCCCACAGATACGCAGTATTTT.

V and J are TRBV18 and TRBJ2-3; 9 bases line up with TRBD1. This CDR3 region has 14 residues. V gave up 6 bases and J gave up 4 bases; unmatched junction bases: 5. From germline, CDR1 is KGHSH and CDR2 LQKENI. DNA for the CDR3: TGTGCCAGCTCGCCGGGACAGGGCTCAGATACGCAGTATTTT. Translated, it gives CASSPGQGSDTQYF. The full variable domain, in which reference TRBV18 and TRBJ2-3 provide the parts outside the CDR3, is NAGVMQNPRHLVRRRGQEARLRCSPMKGHSHVYWYRQLPEEGLKFMVYLQKENIIDESGMPKERFSAEFPKEGPSILRIQQVVRGDSAAYFCASSPGQGSDTQYFGPGTRLTVL.

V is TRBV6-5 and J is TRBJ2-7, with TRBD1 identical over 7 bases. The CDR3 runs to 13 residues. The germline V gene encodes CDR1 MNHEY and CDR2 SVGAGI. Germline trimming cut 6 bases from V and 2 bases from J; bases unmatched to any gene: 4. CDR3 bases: TGTGCCAGCAGCCCGACAGGGCCCTACGAGCAGTACTTC. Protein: CASSPTGPYEQYF.

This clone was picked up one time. CDR3 amino acids: CASVAGQSYEQYF. CDR3 bases: TGTGCCAGCGTCGCGGGCCAATCCTACGAGCAGTACTTC. The chain has TRBV28 and TRBJ2-7, with a possible D match to TRBD2 (5 bases). Between the trimmed V and J ends, which lost 8 bases and 1 base, there was a span of 12 bases. The germline V gene encodes CDR1 MDHEN and CDR2 SYDVKM. This CDR3 has 13 residues.

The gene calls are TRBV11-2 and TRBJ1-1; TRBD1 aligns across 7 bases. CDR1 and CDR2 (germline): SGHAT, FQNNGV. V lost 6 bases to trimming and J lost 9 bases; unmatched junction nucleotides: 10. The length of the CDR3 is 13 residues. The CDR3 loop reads CASSRITGVKAFF. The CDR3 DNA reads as TGTGCCAGCAGTCGAATAACAGGGGTGAAAGCTTTCTTT.

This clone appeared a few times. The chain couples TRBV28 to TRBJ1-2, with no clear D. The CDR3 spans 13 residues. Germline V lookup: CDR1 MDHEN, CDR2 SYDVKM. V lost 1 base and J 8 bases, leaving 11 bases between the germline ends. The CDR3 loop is CASSLFAAGGYTF. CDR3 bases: TGTGCCAGCAGTTTATTCGCGGCTGGGGGCTACACCTTC.

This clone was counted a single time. The CDR3 here is CASSPGTGGSYEQYF. As DNA, the CDR3 is TGTGCCAGCAGCCCCGGGACAGGGGGCTCCTACGAGCAGTACTTC. V and J are TRBV3-1 (or the pseudogene TRBV3-2) and TRBJ2-7, with 11 bases lining up with TRBD1. V lost 4 bases, J lost 0 bases, and 2 bases stayed unmatched. Per the germline V gene, CDR1 is LGHDT and CDR2 is YNNKEL (reference sequence). The CDR3 covers 15 residues.

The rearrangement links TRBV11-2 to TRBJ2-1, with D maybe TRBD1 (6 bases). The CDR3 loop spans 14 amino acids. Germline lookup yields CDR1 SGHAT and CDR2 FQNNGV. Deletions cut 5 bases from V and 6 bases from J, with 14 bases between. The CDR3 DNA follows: TGTGCCAGCAGCGCAGGGGACCAAATCAATGAGCAGTTCTTC. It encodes CASSAGDQINEQFF.

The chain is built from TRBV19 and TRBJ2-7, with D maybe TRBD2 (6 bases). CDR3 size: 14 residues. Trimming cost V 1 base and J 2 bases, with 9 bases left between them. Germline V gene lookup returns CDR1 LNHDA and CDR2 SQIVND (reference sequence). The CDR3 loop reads CASSIGGKTYEQYF. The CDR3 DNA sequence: TGTGCCAGTAGTATAGGCGGGAAAACCTACGAGCAGTACTTC. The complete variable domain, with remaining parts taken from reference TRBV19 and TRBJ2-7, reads DGGITQSPKYLFRKEGQNVTLSCEQNLNHDAMYWYRQDPGQGLRLIYYSQIVNDFQKGDIAEGYSVSREKKESFPLTVTSAQKNPTAFYLCASSIGGKTYEQYFGPGTRLTVT.

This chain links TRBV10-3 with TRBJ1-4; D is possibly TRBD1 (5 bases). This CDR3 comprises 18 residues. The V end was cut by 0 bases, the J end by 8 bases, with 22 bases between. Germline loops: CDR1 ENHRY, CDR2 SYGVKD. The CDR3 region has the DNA TGTGCCATCAGTGAGTCGATTGGGGGAACCACTGCGGGGGAAAAACTGTTTTTT. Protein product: CAISESIGGTTAGEKLFF.

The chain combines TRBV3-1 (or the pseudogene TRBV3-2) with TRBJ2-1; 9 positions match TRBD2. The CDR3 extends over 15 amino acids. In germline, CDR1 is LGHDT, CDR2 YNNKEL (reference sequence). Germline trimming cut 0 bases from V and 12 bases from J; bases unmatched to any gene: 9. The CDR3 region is CASSQDSRTSAGQFF. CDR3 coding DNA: TGTGCCAGCAGCCAAGATTCCCGGACTAGCGCCGGGCAGTTCTTC.

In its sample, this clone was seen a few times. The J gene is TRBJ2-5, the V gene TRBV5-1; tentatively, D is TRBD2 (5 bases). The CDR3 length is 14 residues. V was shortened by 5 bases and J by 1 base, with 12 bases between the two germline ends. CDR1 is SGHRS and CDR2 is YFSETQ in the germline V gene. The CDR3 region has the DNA TGCGCCAGCAGTATGGGTGGACTCCAAGAGACCCAGTACTTC. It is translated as CASSMGGLQETQYF.

The chain's CDR3 is CASSLGLAGGPLQFF. DNA of the CDR3: TGTGCCAGCAGCCTGGGACTAGCGGGAGGGCCTCTCCAGTTCTTC. The chain combines TRBV7-8 with TRBJ2-1, with 16 bases fitting TRBD2. V was clipped by 5 bases and J by 13 bases; unmatched bases: 8. This CDR3 has 15 amino acids. Germline lookup yields CDR1 SGHVS and CDR2 FQNEAQ.

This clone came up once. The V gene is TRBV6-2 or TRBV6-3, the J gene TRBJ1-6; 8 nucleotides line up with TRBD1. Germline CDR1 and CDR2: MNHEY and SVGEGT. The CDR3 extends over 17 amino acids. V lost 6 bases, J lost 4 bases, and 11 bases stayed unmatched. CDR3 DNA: TGTGCCAGCAGCCCTCCAAGACAGGGGCCTTATAATTCACCCCTCCACTTT. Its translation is CASSPPRQGPYNSPLHF.

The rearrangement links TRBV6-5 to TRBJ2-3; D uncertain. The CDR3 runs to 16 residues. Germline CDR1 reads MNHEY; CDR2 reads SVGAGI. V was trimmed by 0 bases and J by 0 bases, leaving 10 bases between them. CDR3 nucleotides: TGTGCCAGCAGTTACTCGCATTTCACTAGCACAGATACGCAGTATTTT. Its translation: CASSYSHFTSTDTQYF.

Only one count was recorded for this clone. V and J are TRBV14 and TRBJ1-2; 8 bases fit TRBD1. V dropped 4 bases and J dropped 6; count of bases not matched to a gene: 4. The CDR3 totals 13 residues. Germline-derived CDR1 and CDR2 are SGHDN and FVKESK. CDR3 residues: CASSLGQGHGYTF. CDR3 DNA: TGTGCCAGCAGCCTCGGACAGGGACATGGCTACACCTTC.

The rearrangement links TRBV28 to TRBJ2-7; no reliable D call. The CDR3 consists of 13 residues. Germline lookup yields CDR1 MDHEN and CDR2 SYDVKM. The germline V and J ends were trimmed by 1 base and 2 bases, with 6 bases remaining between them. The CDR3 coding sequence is TGTGCCAGCAGTTTATCTAGGACCTACGAGCAGTACTTC. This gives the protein CASSLSRTYEQYF.

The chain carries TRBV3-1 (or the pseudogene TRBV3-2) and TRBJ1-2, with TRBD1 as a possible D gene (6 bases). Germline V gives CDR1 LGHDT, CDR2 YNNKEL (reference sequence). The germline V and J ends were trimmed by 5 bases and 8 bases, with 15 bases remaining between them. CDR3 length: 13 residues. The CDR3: CASSTTGRGGYTF. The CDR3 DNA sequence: TGTGCCAGCAGCACGACAGGCCGAGGGGGCTACACCTTC.

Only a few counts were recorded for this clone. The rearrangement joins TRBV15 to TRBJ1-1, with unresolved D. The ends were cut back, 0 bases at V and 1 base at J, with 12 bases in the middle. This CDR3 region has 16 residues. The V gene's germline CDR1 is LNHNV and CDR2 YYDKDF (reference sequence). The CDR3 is CATSRDFRGRNTEAFF. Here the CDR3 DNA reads TGTGCCACCAGCAGAGATTTTAGAGGGAGGAACACTGAAGCTTTCTTT.

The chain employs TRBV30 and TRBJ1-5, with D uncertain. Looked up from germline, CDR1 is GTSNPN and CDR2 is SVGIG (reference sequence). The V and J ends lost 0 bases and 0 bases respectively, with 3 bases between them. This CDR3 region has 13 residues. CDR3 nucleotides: TGTGCCTGGAGTGTTCTTAGCAATCAGCCCCAGCATTTT. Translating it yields CAWSVLSNQPQHF.

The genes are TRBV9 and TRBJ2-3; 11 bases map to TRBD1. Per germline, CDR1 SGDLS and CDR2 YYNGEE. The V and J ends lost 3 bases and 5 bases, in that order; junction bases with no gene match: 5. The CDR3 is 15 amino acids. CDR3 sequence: CASSGGQGARDTQYF. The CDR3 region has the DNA TGTGCCAGCAGCGGCGGACAGGGGGCGCGAGATACGCAGTATTTT.